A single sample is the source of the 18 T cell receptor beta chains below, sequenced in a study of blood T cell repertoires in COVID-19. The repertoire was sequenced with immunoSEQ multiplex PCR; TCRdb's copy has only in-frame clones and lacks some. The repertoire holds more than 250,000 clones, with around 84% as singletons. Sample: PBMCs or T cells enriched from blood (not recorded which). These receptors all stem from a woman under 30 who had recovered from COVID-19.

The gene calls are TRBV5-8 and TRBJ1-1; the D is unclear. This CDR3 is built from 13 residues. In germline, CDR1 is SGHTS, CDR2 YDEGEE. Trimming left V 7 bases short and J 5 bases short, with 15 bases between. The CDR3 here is CASYFGPGTEAFF. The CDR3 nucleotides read TGTGCCAGCTATTTCGGGCCGGGGACTGAAGCTTTCTTT.

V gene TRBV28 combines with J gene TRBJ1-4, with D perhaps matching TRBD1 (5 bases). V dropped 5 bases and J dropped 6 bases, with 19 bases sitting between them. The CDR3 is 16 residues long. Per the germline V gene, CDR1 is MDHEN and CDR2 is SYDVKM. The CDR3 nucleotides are TGTGCCAGCAGTCAGGGTGGCCAGGCAAGTTATGAAAAACTGTTTTTT. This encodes CASSQGGQASYEKLFF.

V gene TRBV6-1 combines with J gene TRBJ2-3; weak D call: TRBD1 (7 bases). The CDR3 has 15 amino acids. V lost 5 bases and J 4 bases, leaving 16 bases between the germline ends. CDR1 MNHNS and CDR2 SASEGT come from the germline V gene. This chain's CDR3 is CASSRGDSLADTQYF. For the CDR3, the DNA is TGTGCCAGCAGTAGGGGGGACAGTCTCGCAGATACGCAGTATTTT.

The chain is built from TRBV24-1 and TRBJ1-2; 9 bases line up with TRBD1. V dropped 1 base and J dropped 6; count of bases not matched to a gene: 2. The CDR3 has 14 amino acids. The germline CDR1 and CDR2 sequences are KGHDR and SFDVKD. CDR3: CATSDLQGANGYTF. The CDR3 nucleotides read TGTGCCACCAGTGATTTACAGGGGGCGAATGGCTACACCTTC.

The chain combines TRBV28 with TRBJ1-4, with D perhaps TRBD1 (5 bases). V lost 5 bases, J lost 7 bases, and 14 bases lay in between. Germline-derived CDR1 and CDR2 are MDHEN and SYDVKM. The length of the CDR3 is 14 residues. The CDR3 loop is CASSQEGSVEKLFF. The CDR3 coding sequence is TGTGCCAGCAGTCAGGAGGGGTCAGTTGAAAAACTGTTTTTT.

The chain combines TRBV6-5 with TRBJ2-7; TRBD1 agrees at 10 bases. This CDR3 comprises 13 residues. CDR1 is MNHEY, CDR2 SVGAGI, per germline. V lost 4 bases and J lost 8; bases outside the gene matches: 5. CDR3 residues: CASSSRDRGKQYF. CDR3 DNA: TGTGCCAGCAGTTCCCGGGACAGGGGCAAGCAGTACTTC.

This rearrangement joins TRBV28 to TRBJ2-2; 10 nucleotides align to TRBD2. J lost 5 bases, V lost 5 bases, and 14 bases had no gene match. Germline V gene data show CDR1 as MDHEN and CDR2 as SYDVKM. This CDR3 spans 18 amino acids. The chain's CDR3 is CASSPPLGAGGPTGELFF. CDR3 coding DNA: TGTGCCAGCAGTCCCCCCCTAGGAGCGGGAGGGCCAACCGGGGAGCTGTTTTTT.

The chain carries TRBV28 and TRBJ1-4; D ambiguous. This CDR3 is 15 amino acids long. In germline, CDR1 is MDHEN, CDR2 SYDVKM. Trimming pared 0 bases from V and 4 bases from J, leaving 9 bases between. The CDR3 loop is CASSLWEGNNEKLFF. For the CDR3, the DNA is TGTGCCAGCAGTTTATGGGAGGGAAATAATGAAAAACTGTTTTTT.

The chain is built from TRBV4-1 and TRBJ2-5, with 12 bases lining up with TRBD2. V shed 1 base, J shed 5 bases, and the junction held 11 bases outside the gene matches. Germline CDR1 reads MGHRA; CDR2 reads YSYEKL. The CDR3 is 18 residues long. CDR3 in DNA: TGCGCCAGCAGCCAAGTGACTAGCGGGAGAACGAGAGGGGAGACCCAGTACTTC. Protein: CASSQVTSGRTRGETQYF.

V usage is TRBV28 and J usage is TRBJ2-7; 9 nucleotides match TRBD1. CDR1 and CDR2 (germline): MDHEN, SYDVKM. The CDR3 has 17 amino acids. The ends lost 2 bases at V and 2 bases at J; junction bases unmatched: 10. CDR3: CASSLDTNDRGAYEQYF. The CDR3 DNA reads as TGTGCCAGCAGTTTAGACACCAACGACAGGGGGGCCTACGAGCAGTACTTC.

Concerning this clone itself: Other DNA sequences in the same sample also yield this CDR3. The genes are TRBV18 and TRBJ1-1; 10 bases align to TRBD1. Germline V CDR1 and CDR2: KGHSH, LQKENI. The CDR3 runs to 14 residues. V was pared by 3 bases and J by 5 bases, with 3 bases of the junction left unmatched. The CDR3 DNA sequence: TGTGCCAGCTCACCGGGACAGGGGCGGACTGAAGCTTTCTTT. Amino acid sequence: CASSPGQGRTEAFF.

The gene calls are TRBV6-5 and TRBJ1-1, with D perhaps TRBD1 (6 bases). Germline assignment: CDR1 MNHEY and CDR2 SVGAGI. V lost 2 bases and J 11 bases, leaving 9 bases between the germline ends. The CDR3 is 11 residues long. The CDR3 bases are TGTGCCAGCAGTTACGGACAGTGGGCTTTCTTT. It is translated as CASSYGQWAFF.

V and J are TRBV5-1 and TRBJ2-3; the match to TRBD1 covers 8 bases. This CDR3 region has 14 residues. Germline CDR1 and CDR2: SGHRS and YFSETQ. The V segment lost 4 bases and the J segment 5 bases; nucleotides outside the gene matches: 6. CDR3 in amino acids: CASSPGQVVDTQYF. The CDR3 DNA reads TGCGCCAGCAGCCCGGGACAGGTGGTAGATACGCAGTATTTT.

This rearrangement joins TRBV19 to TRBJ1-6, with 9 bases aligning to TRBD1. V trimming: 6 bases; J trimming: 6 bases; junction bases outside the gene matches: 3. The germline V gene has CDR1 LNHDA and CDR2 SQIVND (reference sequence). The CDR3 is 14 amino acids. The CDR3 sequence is CASSETGGNSPLHF. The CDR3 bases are TGTGCCAGTAGCGAGACAGGGGGTAATTCACCCCTCCACTTT.

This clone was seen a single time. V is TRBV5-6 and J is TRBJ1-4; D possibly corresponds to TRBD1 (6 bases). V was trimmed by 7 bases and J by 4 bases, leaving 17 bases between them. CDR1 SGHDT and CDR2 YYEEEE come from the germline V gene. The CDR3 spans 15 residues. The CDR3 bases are TGTGCCAGCTGTCTGACAGGCGGATTTAATGAAAAACTGTTTTTT. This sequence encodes CASCLTGGFNEKLFF.

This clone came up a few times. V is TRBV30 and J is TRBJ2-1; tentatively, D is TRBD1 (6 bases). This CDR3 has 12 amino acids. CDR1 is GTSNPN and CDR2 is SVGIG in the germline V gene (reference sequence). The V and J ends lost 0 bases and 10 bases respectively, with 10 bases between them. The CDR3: CAWSVGADEQFF. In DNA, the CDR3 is TGTGCCTGGAGTGTGGGGGCAGACGAGCAGTTCTTC.

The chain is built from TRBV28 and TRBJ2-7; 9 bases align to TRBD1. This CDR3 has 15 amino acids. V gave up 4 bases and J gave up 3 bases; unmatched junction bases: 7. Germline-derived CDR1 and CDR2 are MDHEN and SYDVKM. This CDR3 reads CASSSRRDRDYEQYF. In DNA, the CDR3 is TGTGCCAGCAGTTCTCGGCGGGACAGGGACTACGAGCAGTACTTC.

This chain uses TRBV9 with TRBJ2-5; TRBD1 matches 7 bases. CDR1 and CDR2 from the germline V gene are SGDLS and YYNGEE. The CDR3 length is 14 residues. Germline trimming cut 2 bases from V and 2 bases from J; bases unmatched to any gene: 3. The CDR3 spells CASSVGTAQETQYF. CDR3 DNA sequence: TGTGCCAGCAGCGTCGGGACAGCTCAAGAGACCCAGTACTTC. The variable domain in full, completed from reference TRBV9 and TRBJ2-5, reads DSGVTQTPKHLITATGQRVTLRCSPRSGDLSVYWYQQSLDQGLQFLIQYYNGEERAKGNILERFSAQQFPDLHSELNLSSLELGDSALYFCASSVGTAQETQYFGPGTRLLVL.